These 11 T cell receptor beta chains originate from one sample sequenced in a study of blood T cell repertoires in COVID-19. The assay was immunoSEQ multiplex PCR, and TCRdb's table has in-frame clones only and misses some. The data show 150,000 to 200,000 clones, approximately 73% seen once. Sequencing was performed on PBMCs or T cells enriched from blood (not recorded which). The receptors here all came from a woman between 50 and 59 years old with acute COVID-19.

The CDR3 is CASKGTVLTDTQYF. The CDR3 DNA follows: TGCGCCAGCAAAGGGACAGTTCTGACAGATACGCAGTATTTT. The rearrangement uses TRBV10-2 and TRBJ2-3; TRBD1 agrees at 7 bases. Germline lookup yields CDR1 WSHSY and CDR2 SAAADI. J was trimmed by 3 bases and V by 7 bases; bases with no gene match: 7. The CDR3 has 14 amino acids.

This chain links TRBV28 with TRBJ1-1; 8 bases are a match to TRBD1. CDR1 and CDR2 from the germline V gene are MDHEN and SYDVKM. The CDR3 contains 14 residues. V gave up 9 bases and J gave up 5 bases; unmatched junction bases: 11. The CDR3 loop reads CASYYGQGETEAFF. Here the CDR3 DNA reads TGTGCCAGTTATTATGGACAGGGAGAAACTGAAGCTTTCTTT. The entire variable domain, with the rest obtained from reference TRBV28 and TRBJ1-1, is as follows: DVKVTQSSRYLVKRTGEKVFLECVQDMDHENMFWYRQDPGLGLRLIYFSYDVKMKEKGDIPEGYSVSREKKERFSLILESASTNQTSMYLCASYYGQGETEAFFGQGTRLTVV.

The gene calls are TRBV5-4 and TRBJ1-3; maybe TRBD1 (5 bases). CDR1 and CDR2 (germline): SGHNT, YYREEE (reference sequence). CDR3 length equals 14 residues. Trimming removed 4 bases from V and 1 base from J, with 9 bases in between. The CDR3 DNA follows: TGTGCCAGCAGCAGCGACAGATCTGGAAACACCATATATTTT. Residues: CASSSDRSGNTIYF.

The V and J genes are TRBV6-4 and TRBJ2-1, with 7 positions matching TRBD2. V lost 6 bases, J lost 5 bases, and 10 bases stayed unmatched. The CDR3 loop spans 15 amino acids. Germline assignment: CDR1 MRHNA and CDR2 SNTAGT. The CDR3 region has the DNA TGTGCCAGCAGCGCAAGGAAGGCGGGGGACAATGAGCAGTTCTTC. Translating gives CASSARKAGDNEQFF.

The chain employs TRBV30 and TRBJ2-1; 7 bases line up with TRBD2. CDR1 is GTSNPN, CDR2 SVGIG, per germline (reference sequence). The CDR3 consists of 11 residues. V gave up 2 bases and J gave up 14 bases; unmatched junction bases: 6. The CDR3 bases are TGTGCCTGGAGTTTAGCGGGCCTAAAGTTCTTC. Its protein product is CAWSLAGLKFF.

The rearrangement uses TRBV3-1 (or the pseudogene TRBV3-2) and TRBJ1-1; 7 nucleotides line up with TRBD1. This CDR3 has 15 residues. Germline loops: CDR1 LGHDT, CDR2 YNNKEL (reference sequence). The junction had 6 bases not matched to a gene; V was cut back by 4 bases and J by 1 base. The CDR3 nucleotides are TGTGCCAGCAGCCCAAGACAGGGTGGGAACACTGAAGCTTTCTTT. This codes for CASSPRQGGNTEAFF.

The CDR3 here is CSAGGRDRGGTGELFF. In DNA, the CDR3 is TGCAGCGCTGGAGGCAGGGACAGGGGTGGAACCGGGGAGCTGTTTTTT. The chain has TRBV29-1 and TRBJ2-2; 10 bases agree with TRBD1. This CDR3 is 16 amino acids long. Looked up from germline, CDR1 is SQVTM and CDR2 is ANQGSEA. The ends lost 7 bases at V and 5 bases at J; junction bases unmatched: 13.

The chain joins TRBV5-1 to TRBJ2-2; D is uncertain. The V and J ends lost 0 bases and 0 bases respectively, with 9 bases between them. CDR1 and CDR2 (germline): SGHRS, YFSETQ. The CDR3 is made up of 16 amino acids. CDR3 loop: CASSLVQSPNTGELFF. The DNA for the CDR3 is TGCGCCAGCAGCTTGGTACAGAGCCCGAACACCGGGGAGCTGTTTTTT.

This chain links TRBV28 with TRBJ1-2; D is perhaps TRBD1 (5 bases). V dropped 5 bases and J dropped 7 bases, with 20 bases sitting between them. Germline CDR1 reads MDHEN; CDR2 reads SYDVKM. The CDR3 sequence is 15 residues long. CDR3 DNA sequence: TGTGCCAGCAGTCCCCGTGGAAGGGGAATCAGTGGCTACACCTTC. Encoded protein: CASSPRGRGISGYTF.

The chain couples TRBV9 to TRBJ2-7; TRBD2 is a possible D gene (5 bases). Per germline, CDR1 SGDLS and CDR2 YYNGEE. V lost 3 bases to trimming and J lost 12 bases, with 37 bases between them. The CDR3 loop spans 19 amino acids. DNA for the CDR3: TGTGCCAGCAGCGCAGCCAGCAGAGCCGGAAAGCGGCGGTTCATAAGATTGTACGTC. Translating it yields CASSAASRAGKRRFIRLYV.

This clone came up once. Additional DNA sequences in this sample encode the identical CDR3. V is TRBV7-3 and J is TRBJ2-1; D call uncertain. The ends were cut back, 4 bases at V and 8 bases at J, with 6 bases in the middle. The CDR3 length is 11 residues. The V gene's germline CDR1 is SGHTA and CDR2 FQGTGA. The DNA for the CDR3 is TGTGCCAGCAGCTCCTCCGATGAGCAGTTCTTC. Amino acids: CASSSSDEQFF.